The rows below give T cell receptor beta chains drawn from one sample of a study of T cell clones after liver transplantation. TCRdb keeps only in-frame clones here, not all; method: immunoSEQ multiplex PCR. This table holds 9,000 to 10,000 clones, around 70% found once. Sequencing used CD8+ T cells from blood, obtained at the approximately 15-month timepoint. The receptors shown here come from a human patient who received a liver transplant. The graft donor may have given rise to some T cells. The CDR3 runs from the conserved cysteine through the conserved F or W. The order of the fields is CDR3 DNA, CDR3 protein, D gene, V gene, J gene, clone size. D genes are given only for firm matches. Expanded clones are given a class, and other clones once, few, many or no size at all.

CDR3nt: TGTGCCAGCAGCCCGAGAGGGGGACCTCGATCGGGCGTCCTGACTTTC
CDR3aa: CASSPRGGPRSGVLTF
d_gene: -
v_gene: TRBV7-9
j_gene: TRBJ2-6
abundance: -

CDR3nt: TGTGCCGGGGACAGGGGACCCTACGAGCAGTACTTC
CDR3aa: CAGDRGPYEQYF
d_gene: TRBD1
v_gene: TRBV7-9
j_gene: TRBJ2-7
abundance: -

CDR3nt: TGTGCCAGCAGCTTAGTAACAGGGGATGAGACCCAGTACTTC
CDR3aa: CASSLVTGDETQYF
d_gene: TRBD1
v_gene: TRBV7-9
j_gene: TRBJ2-5
abundance: -

CDR3nt: TGTGCCAGCTCACCGCAGGGGGCGGACACTGAAGCTTTCTTT
CDR3aa: CASSPQGADTEAFF
d_gene: TRBD1
v_gene: TRBV18
j_gene: TRBJ1-1
abundance: -

CDR3nt: TGCGCCAGCAGCCAAGATCTGTACAGCTTTACGGAGGGCTACACCTTC
CDR3aa: CASSQDLYSFTEGYTF
d_gene: -
v_gene: TRBV4-3
j_gene: TRBJ1-2
abundance: -

CDR3nt: TGTGCCAGCAGCCTTTGGGGGCCGGAGAACGAGCAGTACTTC
CDR3aa: CASSLWGPENEQYF
d_gene: -
v_gene: TRBV7-9
j_gene: TRBJ2-7
abundance: -

CDR3nt: TGTGCCAGTTTAACAGGGGGCCGAGCCTTTACCGGGGAGCTGTTTTTT
CDR3aa: CASLTGGRAFTGELFF
d_gene: TRBD1
v_gene: TRBV28
j_gene: TRBJ2-2
abundance: few

CDR3nt: TGTGCCAGCAGTGACCCGACTCAACGGGAGCAGTTCTTC
CDR3aa: CASSDPTQREQFF
d_gene: -
v_gene: TRBV6-1
j_gene: TRBJ2-1
abundance: -

CDR3nt: TGTGCCAGCAGCCCCGGAGGGACATCTTACGAGCAGTACTTC
CDR3aa: CASSPGGTSYEQYF
d_gene: -
v_gene: TRBV28
j_gene: TRBJ2-7
abundance: -

CDR3nt: TGTGCCAGCACGACCAGGACAGGGTCTCTATACAATGAGCAGTTCTTC
CDR3aa: CASTTRTGSLYNEQFF
d_gene: TRBD1
v_gene: TRBV6-4
j_gene: TRBJ2-1
abundance: -

CDR3nt: TGTGCCCTCTGGCTGAACACCGGGGAGCTGTTTTTT
CDR3aa: CALWLNTGELFF
d_gene: -
v_gene: TRBV7-2
j_gene: TRBJ2-2
abundance: few

CDR3nt: TGTGCCAGCAGCCTAGTGGGAGCCCCCCTCTTTGAGCAGTTCTTC
CDR3aa: CASSLVGAPLFEQFF
d_gene: -
v_gene: TRBV14
j_gene: TRBJ2-1
abundance: few

CDR3nt: TGTGCCAGTGGTCGGGGAGGGTCCTACGAGCAGTACTTC
CDR3aa: CASGRGGSYEQYF
d_gene: TRBD2
v_gene: TRBV27
j_gene: TRBJ2-7
abundance: -

CDR3nt: TGCGCCAGCAGCTTGGCGGGGGGGCCCACAGATACGCAGTATTTT
CDR3aa: CASSLAGGPTDTQYF
d_gene: TRBD2
v_gene: TRBV5-1
j_gene: TRBJ2-3
abundance: -

CDR3nt: TGTGCCAGCAGCCCGAGACTGGCCCGGGACCAGTACTTC
CDR3aa: CASSPRLARDQYF
d_gene: -
v_gene: TRBV7-9
j_gene: TRBJ2-5
abundance: -

CDR3nt: TGTGCCAGTAGTTTGGACTGGGCCGGGGAGCTGTTTTTT
CDR3aa: CASSLDWAGELFF
d_gene: -
v_gene: TRBV19
j_gene: TRBJ2-2
abundance: -

CDR3nt: TGTGCCAGCAGTCGGGATCCGGACAGATACCAAGAGACCCAGTACTTC
CDR3aa: CASSRDPDRYQETQYF
d_gene: -
v_gene: TRBV2
j_gene: TRBJ2-5
abundance: -

CDR3nt: TGTGCCAGCAGCCACGAGGAATTCTCTCGCTATGGCTACACCTTC
CDR3aa: CASSHEEFSRYGYTF
d_gene: -
v_gene: TRBV2
j_gene: TRBJ1-2
abundance: -

CDR3nt: TGTGCCAGCAGCCGGGCGGGAGTGGGCAATGAGCAGTTCTTC
CDR3aa: CASSRAGVGNEQFF
d_gene: TRBD2
v_gene: TRBV7-9
j_gene: TRBJ2-1
abundance: -

CDR3nt: TGCGCCAGCAGCTGGACTAGCGGGGCAGATACGCAGTATTTT
CDR3aa: CASSWTSGADTQYF
d_gene: TRBD2
v_gene: TRBV5-1
j_gene: TRBJ2-3
abundance: few

CDR3nt: TGCGCCAGCAGCTCTCTGTCAGGGCCTGTTTCACCCGAGCAGTACTTC
CDR3aa: CASSSLSGPVSPEQYF
d_gene: -
v_gene: TRBV5-1
j_gene: TRBJ2-7
abundance: -

CDR3nt: TGTGCCAGCAGTTCACTCGCTAGCTCCTACGAGCAGTACTTC
CDR3aa: CASSSLASSYEQYF
d_gene: -
v_gene: TRBV11-3
j_gene: TRBJ2-7
abundance: -

CDR3nt: TGTGCCAGCAGCCCAGTAGCGGGCCCCTCTGGGGCCAACGTCCTGACTTTC
CDR3aa: CASSPVAGPSGANVLTF
d_gene: TRBD2
v_gene: TRBV9
j_gene: TRBJ2-6
abundance: medium-sized

CDR3nt: TGTGCCTGGAGTGTAACACTGAACACTGAAGCTTTCTTT
CDR3aa: CAWSVTLNTEAFF
d_gene: -
v_gene: TRBV30
j_gene: TRBJ1-1
abundance: -

CDR3nt: TGTGCCAGCAGCGTAGGCTGGACTAGCCCCTACAATGAGCAGTTCTTC
CDR3aa: CASSVGWTSPYNEQFF
d_gene: TRBD2
v_gene: TRBV9
j_gene: TRBJ2-1
abundance: -

CDR3nt: TGCAGCGTGGGGTGGGCAGCGGGAGGATCCAATAAGCAGTTCTTC
CDR3aa: CSVGWAAGGSNKQFF
d_gene: TRBD2
v_gene: TRBV29-1
j_gene: TRBJ2-1
abundance: -

CDR3nt: TGTGCCAGCAGCCCAGAAGAAGCTAGCGGGAGTTTCGTAGATACGCAGTATTTT
CDR3aa: CASSPEEASGSFVDTQYF
d_gene: TRBD2
v_gene: TRBV7-2
j_gene: TRBJ2-3
abundance: -

CDR3nt: TGTGCCAGCAGCTCCGAGCGCAGGCAGGGCAATGAGCAGTTCTTC
CDR3aa: CASSSERRQGNEQFF
d_gene: -
v_gene: TRBV7-9
j_gene: TRBJ2-1
abundance: -

CDR3nt: TGTGCCAGCAGTCCTCAGGGGAATCAGCCCCAGCATTTT
CDR3aa: CASSPQGNQPQHF
d_gene: -
v_gene: TRBV6-5
j_gene: TRBJ1-5
abundance: -

CDR3nt: TGTGCCAGCAGTGAAGAGACAGAAGTTCGAGAGACCCAGTACTTC
CDR3aa: CASSEETEVRETQYF
d_gene: -
v_gene: TRBV2
j_gene: TRBJ2-5
abundance: -

CDR3nt: TGTGCCAGTTATACCGGGACATTGGGGGAGACCCAGTACTTC
CDR3aa: CASYTGTLGETQYF
d_gene: -
v_gene: TRBV6-1
j_gene: TRBJ2-5
abundance: large

CDR3nt: TGTGCCAGCAGCCAAGGACTAGCGGACTACAATGAGCAGTTCTTC
CDR3aa: CASSQGLADYNEQFF
d_gene: TRBD2
v_gene: TRBV4-2
j_gene: TRBJ2-1
abundance: -

CDR3nt: TGTGCCTGGAGTAAATCGGGACAGACCTACGAGCAGTACTTC
CDR3aa: CAWSKSGQTYEQYF
d_gene: TRBD1
v_gene: TRBV30
j_gene: TRBJ2-7
abundance: -

CDR3nt: TGTGCCAGCAGTGAATTGTCGGCTATCGGCACAGATACGCAGTATTTT
CDR3aa: CASSELSAIGTDTQYF
d_gene: -
v_gene: TRBV2
j_gene: TRBJ2-3
abundance: -

CDR3nt: TGTGCCAGCAGCTTAGTAAACCGAAGAACTGAAGCTTTCTTT
CDR3aa: CASSLVNRRTEAFF
d_gene: -
v_gene: TRBV7-9
j_gene: TRBJ1-1
abundance: -

CDR3nt: TGTGCCAGCAGTGACCTACAGGGTTCTAATGAAAAACTGTTTTTT
CDR3aa: CASSDLQGSNEKLFF
d_gene: -
v_gene: TRBV25-1
j_gene: TRBJ1-4
abundance: few

CDR3nt: TGTGCCAGCAGTAACTACGGGGGGCCAGAGACCCAGTACTTC
CDR3aa: CASSNYGGPETQYF
d_gene: -
v_gene: TRBV27
j_gene: TRBJ2-5
abundance: -

CDR3nt: TGTGCCAGCAGTGAGGTGGCAGGGGGGACAGATACGCAGTATTTT
CDR3aa: CASSEVAGGTDTQYF
d_gene: -
v_gene: TRBV6-1
j_gene: TRBJ2-3
abundance: -

CDR3nt: TGTGCCAGCAGCATGTCGGTGGGCTATGGCTACACCTTC
CDR3aa: CASSMSVGYGYTF
d_gene: -
v_gene: TRBV27
j_gene: TRBJ1-2
abundance: -

CDR3nt: TGTGCCAGCAGCTTGTACGACAGCCAAGAGACCCAGTACTTC
CDR3aa: CASSLYDSQETQYF
d_gene: -
v_gene: TRBV5-6
j_gene: TRBJ2-5
abundance: once